Given below is one T cell receptor beta chain in context. The data were obtained in a study of blood T cell repertoires in COVID-19. About the study: Both acute and convalescent COVID-19 samples were obtained from the United States, Italy and Spain.

Recruits, aged about 18 to 95 years, lived in under 25 US areas. Generated by immunoSEQ multiplex PCR, the TCRdb table keeps only in-frame clones and is missing some. Of 150,000 to 200,000 clones in the sample, over 75% were seen once. V dropped 2 bases and J dropped 6; count of bases not matched to a gene: 8. This CDR3 region has 16 residues. Germline CDR1 reads SQVTM; CDR2 reads ANQGSEA. The sequencing input was PBMCs or T cells enriched from blood (not recorded which). The sequence derives from a man aged 45 to 65 who had recovered from COVID-19. This sequence joins TRBV29-1 and TRBJ2-1, with TRBD2 matching 12 bases. The CDR3 loop reads CSVELAGGLGANEQFF. The CDR3 DNA is TGCAGCGTTGAACTAGCGGGAGGGCTGGGGGCCAATGAGCAGTTCTTC.